This T cell receptor (beta chain) comes out of a study of spatial heterogeneity in lung cancer. Study as a whole: Sequence detection consistently recorded a greater number of beta-chain than alpha-chain sequences.

The time point here: sample taken at primary tumor resection. Researchers sequenced whole RNA taken from tumor, nontumor lung or frozen PBMC without sorting. The donor group consisted of around 70 patients who had untreated, early-stage non-small cell lung cancer. CDR1 SGHRS and CDR2 YFSETQ come from the germline V gene. The ends lost 4 bases at V and 3 bases at J; junction bases unmatched: 7. The CDR3 covers 14 residues. This clonotype was seen repeatedly, ten times or more. TCRdb itself ran the 5' RACE reads through MiXCR, one entry per CDR3 protein. The table has 55,000 to 75,000 distinct CDR3 sequences, 7% to 10% seen once.

Material: PBMCs, obtained at surgery. The chain has TRBV5-1 and TRBJ2-7, with 7 bases that match TRBD1. The clonotype was recovered from a female donor with early-stage non-small cell lung cancer. This chain's CDR3 is CASSPRQGDYEQYF. As DNA, the CDR3 is TGCGCCAGCAGCCCCCGACAGGGCGACTACGAGCAGTACTTC. Drawing the rest from reference TRBV5-1 and TRBJ2-7, the complete variable domain is KAGVTQTPRYLIKTRGQQVTLSCSPISGHRSVSWYQQTPGQGLQFLFEYFSETQRNKGNFPGRFSGRQFSNSRSEMNVSTLELGDSALYLCASSPRQGDYEQYFGPGTRLTVT.